This TCR beta chain was captured by sequencing in a study of blood T cell repertoires in COVID-19 (TCRdb year 2020). Describing the broader study: Collaborator samples came from the United States, Italy and Spain and covered acute and convalescent phases of COVID-19. The prospective study material was composed of cDNA or gDNA derived from T cells, B-cell-depleted T cells, or PBMCs. The dataset comprised deeply sampled blood TCRbeta repertoires from subjects exposed to, actively infected with, or recovered from COVID-19. The repertoires were made available in a free public database intended to serve as a resource for research on the immune response to SARS-CoV-2. Samples were obtained from the ongoing ImmuneRACE study (first 160 participants) and from 1,200 or so subjects provided by 6 global collaborators. The sample metadata nearly always contained a de-identified subject ID, COVID-19 status, age in years and sex. Where available, HLA class I and class II types were taken from metadata supplied by the sample provider and were not determined by assay-based typing. Paper-wide results and their limitations: The amount of clinical and demographic metadata varied by source and participant and was provided uncurated.

Including the terminal cysteine and phenylalanine, the CDR3 comprises 15 residues. Only the CDR3 portion is preserved as DNA: 45 bases, with reading frame beginning at the first base. CDR1 SQVTM and CDR2 ANQGSEA are derived from the germline V gene. V is trimmed back by 6 bases and J by 0 bases, and the junction contains 6 bases that no gene match accounts for. Concerning this clone itself: Its antigen remains undetermined. One base away there is no much larger clone; base qualities are not given.

In the prospective study, participants were about 18 to 100 years old, resided in 24 geographic areas of the United States, and were enrolled through a virtual design. Cohort assignment in the prospective study relied on participant-reported clinical history from a screening survey and a study questionnaire. For ImmuneRACE Cohort 3, a participant was defined as recovered based on two consecutive negative NP/OP PCR tests, clearance by a healthcare professional, or resolution of symptoms. In the prospective study, whole blood, serum and a nasopharyngeal or oropharyngeal swab were collected from each participant by mobile phlebotomists. Prospective study participants could optionally give additional blood draws and questionnaires over a roughly two-month period. Prospective study blood samples were shipped either frozen or at room temperature before DNA extraction. TCRbeta CDR3 regions were amplified from genomic DNA by means of the immunoSEQ Assay, a bias-controlled multiplex PCR. The study's processing was this. Nucleated cell counts per sample were estimated from amplification of reference gene primers within the assay. To quantify the absolute abundance of each unique TCRbeta CDR3 rearrangement, sequence reads were collapsed and filtered. For each sample, productive Simpson clonality was calculated by taking the square root of Simpson's diversity index across productive rearrangements. The source is immuneACCESS, and TCRdb retained only in-frame sequences with V and J called. Part of the clones is not carried over; for the studies checked, unresolved V genes explain less than half of this, and the remainder is unexplained. V and J calls and clone size are given by that table; D and trimming were obtained from the DNA. The sample contains more than 400,000 clones, 87% of them found a single time. The ten largest clones represent 0.7% of the sample.

The sample taken for sequencing was PBMCs or T cells enriched from blood (not recorded which). This TCR derives from a woman between 18 and 29 years old who had recovered from COVID-19. The chain couples TRBV29-1 to TRBJ2-1, with TRBD2 identical over 9 junction bases. At the DNA level, the sequence is TGCAGCGTCCGACTAGCGGTTGACTCCTACAATGAGCAGTTCTTC. This gives the protein CSVRLAVDSYNEQFF.